This note documents a single T cell receptor beta chain sequence. The repertoire was sequenced with immunoSEQ multiplex PCR; TCRdb's copy has only in-frame clones and lacks some. The sample holds tens of thousands of clones, roughly 93% seen once. The data originate from a study of T cell changes during pregnancy in multiple sclerosis. The germline V and J ends were trimmed by 1 base and 10 bases, with 13 bases remaining between them. The CDR3 is 13 residues long. CDR1 is MNHEY and CDR2 is SMNVEV in the germline V gene (reference sequence). The chain links TRBV27 to TRBJ1-1, with a weak D call TRBD1 (6 bases). The sample was peripheral blood, taken in the second trimester of pregnancy. The clonotype comes from a female donor with multiple sclerosis, enrolled in a pregnancy study. This CDR3 reads CASSLLAGARAFF. As DNA, the CDR3 is TGTGCCAGCAGTTTATTAGCAGGGGCTCGAGCTTTCTTT.